One T cell receptor beta chain is described in this entry. The antigen remains undetermined. This sample is drawn from a study of CD8 T cells in Susac syndrome. Study conclusions and caveats: The relatively small number of individuals in the TCR sequencing and HLA analysis was acknowledged by the study.

Random hexamers served to reverse transcribe roughly 0.5 to 1 ug RNA. The immunoSEQ assay covered 54 Vbeta and 13 Jbeta segments for CDR3. Each CDR3 protein is one row after TCRdb ran MiXCR on the immunoSEQ multiplex PCR reads. The table has around 140,000 distinct CDR3 sequences, approximately 93% seen once. Healthy donors served as age- and sex-matched controls. Trimming cost V 5 bases and J 1 base, with 22 bases left between them. This CDR3 has 18 amino acids. Germline values: CDR1 LNHDA, CDR2 SQIVND (reference sequence). This receptor was identified in a human donor in good health. The sequenced sample was CD4+ T cells from PBMCs. The J gene is TRBJ2-3, the V gene TRBV19; unclear D gene. CDR3 loop: CASSYSIRIWSGTDTQYF. The CDR3 DNA follows: TGTGCCAGTAGTTACTCCATTAGAATCTGGTCTGGCACAGATACGCAGTATTTT.